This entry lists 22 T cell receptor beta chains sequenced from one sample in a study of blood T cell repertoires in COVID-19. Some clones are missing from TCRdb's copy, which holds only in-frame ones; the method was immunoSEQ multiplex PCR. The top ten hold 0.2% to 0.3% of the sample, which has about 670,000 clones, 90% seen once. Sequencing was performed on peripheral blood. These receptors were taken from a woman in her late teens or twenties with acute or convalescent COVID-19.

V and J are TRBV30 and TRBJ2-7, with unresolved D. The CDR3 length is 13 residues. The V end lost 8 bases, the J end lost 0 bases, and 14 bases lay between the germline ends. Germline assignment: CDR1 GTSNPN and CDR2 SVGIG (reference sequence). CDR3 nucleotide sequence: TGTGCCCGGCGTGAGGCGGCCTCCTACGAGCAGTACTTC. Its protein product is CARREAASYEQYF.

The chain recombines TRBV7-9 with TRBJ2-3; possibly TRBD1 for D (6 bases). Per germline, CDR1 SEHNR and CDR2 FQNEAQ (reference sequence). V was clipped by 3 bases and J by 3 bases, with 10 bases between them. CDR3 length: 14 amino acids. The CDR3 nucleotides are TGTGCCAGCAGCTTGACAGGCACAACAGATACGCAGTATTTT. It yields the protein CASSLTGTTDTQYF.

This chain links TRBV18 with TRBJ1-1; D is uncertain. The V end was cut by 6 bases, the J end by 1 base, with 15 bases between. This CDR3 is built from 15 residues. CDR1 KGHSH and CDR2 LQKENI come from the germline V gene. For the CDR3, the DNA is TGTGCCAGCTCGCTCGCCCTCACTAGGAACACTGAAGCTTTCTTT. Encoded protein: CASSLALTRNTEAFF.

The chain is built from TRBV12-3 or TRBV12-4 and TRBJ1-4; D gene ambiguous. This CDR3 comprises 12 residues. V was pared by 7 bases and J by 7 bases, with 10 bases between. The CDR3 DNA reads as TGTGCCAGCACCAAAGGGAGTGAAAAACTGTTTTTT. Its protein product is CASTKGSEKLFF.

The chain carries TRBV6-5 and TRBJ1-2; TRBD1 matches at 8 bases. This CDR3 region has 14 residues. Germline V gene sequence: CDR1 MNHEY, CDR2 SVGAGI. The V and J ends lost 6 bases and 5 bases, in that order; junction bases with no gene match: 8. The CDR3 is CASSRQGNPYGYTF. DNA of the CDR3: TGTGCCAGCAGCCGACAGGGGAACCCATATGGCTACACCTTC.

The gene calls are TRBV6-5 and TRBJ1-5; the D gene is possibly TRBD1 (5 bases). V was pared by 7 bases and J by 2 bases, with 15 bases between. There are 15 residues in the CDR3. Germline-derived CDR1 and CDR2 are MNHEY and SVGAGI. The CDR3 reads CASIPPGGGNQPQHF. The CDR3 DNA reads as TGTGCCAGCATTCCCCCCGGGGGAGGCAATCAGCCCCAGCATTTT.

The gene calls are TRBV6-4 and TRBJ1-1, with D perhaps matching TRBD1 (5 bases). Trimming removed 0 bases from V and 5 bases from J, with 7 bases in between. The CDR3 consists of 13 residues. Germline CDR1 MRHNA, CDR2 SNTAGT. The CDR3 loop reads CASSDSGHTEAFF. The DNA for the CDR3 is TGTGCCAGCAGTGACTCGGGGCATACTGAAGCTTTCTTT.

CDR3 in DNA: TGTGCCAGCAGCGTAGCTACGACAATATCTGGAAACACCATATATTTT. Amino acids: CASSVATTISGNTIYF. The chain combines TRBV9 with TRBJ1-3; D remains unclear. Trimming left V 0 bases short and J 1 base short, with 11 bases between. The CDR3 totals 16 residues. The germline CDR1 and CDR2 sequences are SGDLS and YYNGEE.

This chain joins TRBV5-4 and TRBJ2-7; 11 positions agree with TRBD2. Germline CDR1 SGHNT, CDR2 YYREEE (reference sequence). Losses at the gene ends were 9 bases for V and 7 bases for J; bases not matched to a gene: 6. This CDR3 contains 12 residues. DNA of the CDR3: TGTGCCACTTATAGCGGGGGGGATGAGCAGTACTTC. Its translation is CATYSGGDEQYF.

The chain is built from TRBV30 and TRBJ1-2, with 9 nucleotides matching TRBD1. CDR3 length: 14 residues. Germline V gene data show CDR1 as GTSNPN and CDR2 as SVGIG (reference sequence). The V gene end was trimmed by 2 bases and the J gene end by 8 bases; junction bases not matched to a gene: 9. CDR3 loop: CAWSILQGARGYTF. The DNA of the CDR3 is TGTGCCTGGAGTATCCTACAGGGGGCGAGGGGCTACACCTTC.

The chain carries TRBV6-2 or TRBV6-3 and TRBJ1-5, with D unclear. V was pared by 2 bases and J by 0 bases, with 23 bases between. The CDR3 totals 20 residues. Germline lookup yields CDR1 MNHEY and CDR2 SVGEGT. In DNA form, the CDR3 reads TGTGCCAGCAGTTACCCGATGCTCTCGGTGGCAGGCCCTAGCAATCAGCCCCAGCATTTT. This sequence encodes CASSYPMLSVAGPSNQPQHF.

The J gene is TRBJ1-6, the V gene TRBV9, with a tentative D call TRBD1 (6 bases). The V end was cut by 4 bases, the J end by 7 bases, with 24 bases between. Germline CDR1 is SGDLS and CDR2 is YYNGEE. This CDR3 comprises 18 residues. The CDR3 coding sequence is TGTGCCAGCAGCCTCCTCCCCGGACAGAGTGGAGGAAATTCACCCCTCCACTTT. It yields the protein CASSLLPGQSGGNSPLHF.

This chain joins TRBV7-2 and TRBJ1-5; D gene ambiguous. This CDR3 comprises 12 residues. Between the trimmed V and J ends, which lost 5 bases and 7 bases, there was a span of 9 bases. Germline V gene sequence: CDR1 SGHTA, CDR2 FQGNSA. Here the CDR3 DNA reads TGTGCCAGCAGCCGTCCGGGGCAGCCCCAGCATTTT. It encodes CASSRPGQPQHF.

The CDR3 sequence: CASGLKQGKWDYGYTF. CDR3 nucleotides: TGTGCTAGTGGTTTAAAACAGGGGAAGTGGGACTATGGCTACACCTTC. This chain links TRBV12-5 with TRBJ1-2, with 7 bases fitting TRBD1. Germline V gene lookup returns CDR1 LGHNT and CDR2 FRNRAP. The CDR3 extends over 16 amino acids. V was pared by 3 bases and J by 3 bases, with 10 bases of the junction left unmatched.

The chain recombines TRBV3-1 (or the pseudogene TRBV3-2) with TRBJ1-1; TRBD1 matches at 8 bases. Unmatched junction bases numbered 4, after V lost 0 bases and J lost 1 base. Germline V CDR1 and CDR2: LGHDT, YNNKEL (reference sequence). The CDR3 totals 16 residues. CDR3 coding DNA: TGTGCCAGCAGCCAAGAAACCGGGACAGGGAACACTGAAGCTTTCTTT. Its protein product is CASSQETGTGNTEAFF.

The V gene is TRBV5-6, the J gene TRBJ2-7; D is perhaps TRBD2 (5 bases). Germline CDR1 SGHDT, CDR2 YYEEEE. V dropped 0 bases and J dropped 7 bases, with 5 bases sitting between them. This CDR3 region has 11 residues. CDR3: CASSLGGEQYF. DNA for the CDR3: TGTGCCAGCAGCTTGGGCGGGGAGCAGTACTTC.

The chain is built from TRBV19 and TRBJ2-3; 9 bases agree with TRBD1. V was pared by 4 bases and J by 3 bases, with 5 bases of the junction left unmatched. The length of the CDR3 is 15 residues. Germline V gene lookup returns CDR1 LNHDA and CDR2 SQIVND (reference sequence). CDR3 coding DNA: TGTGCCAGTAGTAGACGGGACAGGGTGACAGATACGCAGTATTTT. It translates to CASSRRDRVTDTQYF.

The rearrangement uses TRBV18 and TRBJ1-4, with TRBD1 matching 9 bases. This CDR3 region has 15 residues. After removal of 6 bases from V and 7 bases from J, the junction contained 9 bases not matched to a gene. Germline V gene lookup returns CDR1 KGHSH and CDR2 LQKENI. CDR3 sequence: CASSPRDRVTEKLFF. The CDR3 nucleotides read TGTGCCAGCTCCCCCCGGGACAGGGTGACTGAAAAACTGTTTTTT.

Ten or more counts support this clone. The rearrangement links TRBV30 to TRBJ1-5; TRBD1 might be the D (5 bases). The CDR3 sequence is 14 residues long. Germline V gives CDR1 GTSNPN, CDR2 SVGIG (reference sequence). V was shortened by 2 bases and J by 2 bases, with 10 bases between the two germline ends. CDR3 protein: CAWSQGQGNQPQHF. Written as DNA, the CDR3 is TGTGCCTGGAGTCAGGGTCAGGGCAATCAGCCCCAGCATTTT.

CDR3: CSAPRTGLQFF. DNA for the CDR3: TGCAGTGCTCCCAGGACAGGGCTGCAGTTCTTC. V is TRBV20-1 and J is TRBJ2-1, with 8 bases lining up with TRBD1. This CDR3 region has 11 residues. Germline CDR1 and CDR2: DFQATT and SNEGSKA (reference sequence). Unmatched junction bases numbered 6, after V lost 5 bases and J lost 12 bases.

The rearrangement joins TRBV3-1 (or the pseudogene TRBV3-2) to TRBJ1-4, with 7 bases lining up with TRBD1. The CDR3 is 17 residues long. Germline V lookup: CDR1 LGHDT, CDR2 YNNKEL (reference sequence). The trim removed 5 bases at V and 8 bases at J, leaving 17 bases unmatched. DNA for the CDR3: TGTGCCAGCAGCTACAGACCTCCCAGACAGGGCGGCGAAAAACTGTTTTTT. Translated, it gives CASSYRPPRQGGEKLFF.

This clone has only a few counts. The CDR3 region is CASSPGSYEQYF. The CDR3 DNA is TGCGCCAGCAGCCCGGGATCCTACGAGCAGTACTTC. The rearrangement links TRBV5-1 to TRBJ2-7; D is perhaps TRBD2 (5 bases). The CDR3 is 12 residues long. Germline V gene data show CDR1 as SGHRS and CDR2 as YFSETQ. With 4 bases removed from V and 1 base from J, the gap between germline ends came to 6 bases.